Below, 9 T cell receptor beta chains from the same sample are listed, as sequenced in a study of T-cell reconstitution after alpha-beta-depleted transplantation in children. Preparation of the TCRbeta library was carried out with unique molecular identifiers. TCRdb reprocessed the PCR reads via MiXCR and lists one record per CDR3 protein. This table has 670,000 or so distinct CDR3 sequences, 13% appearing once. This sample comprised PBMCs, obtained before TCRalphabeta/CD19-depleted stem cell transplant. The receptors here all came from a girl under 10 years old with congenital amegakaryocytic thrombocytopenia, due to receive a stem cell transplant.

This clonotype occurred a few times. This chain uses TRBV3-1 with TRBJ1-1; D remains unclear. Trimming removed 0 bases from V and 6 bases from J, with 8 bases in between. The CDR3 sequence is 13 residues long. Germline assignment: CDR1 LGHDT and CDR2 YNNKEL (reference sequence). Here the CDR3 DNA reads TGTGCCAGCAGCCAAGATGGCGGAGCTGAAGCTTTCTTT. Translation: CASSQDGGAEAFF.

This clonotype was detected many times. This chain connects TRBV20-1 to TRBJ1-1, with a possible D match to TRBD1 (6 bases). This CDR3 is built from 13 residues. CDR1 DFQATT and CDR2 SNEGSKA come from the germline V gene (reference sequence). Deletions cut 3 bases from V and 1 base from J, with 9 bases between. CDR3 nucleotide sequence: TGCAGTGCTAGTCGGGGACAGAACACTGAAGCTTTCTTT. This sequence encodes CSASRGQNTEAFF.

This clonotype was detected ten times or more. CDR3 sequence: CSAADPDGDKNIQYF. DNA for the CDR3: TGCAGTGCTGCGGATCCGGACGGCGACAAAAACATTCAGTACTTC. The chain uses TRBV20-1 and TRBJ2-4; D is uncertain. CDR1 DFQATT and CDR2 SNEGSKA come from the germline V gene (reference sequence). Trimming pared 5 bases from V and 3 bases from J, leaving 17 bases between. The CDR3 loop spans 15 amino acids.

This clonotype was found a few times. The CDR3, as DNA: TGCAGTGCCTCCTCGGGGGAGGAGACCCAGTACTTC. This gives the protein CSASSGEETQYF. J is TRBJ2-5 and V is TRBV20-1; maybe TRBD2 (6 bases). Per germline, CDR1 DFQATT and CDR2 SNEGSKA (reference sequence). The CDR3 extends over 12 amino acids. The V end lost 6 bases, the J end lost 5 bases, and 13 bases lay between the germline ends.

In this sample, this clonotype turned up a few times. The CDR3 DNA reads as TGTGCCAGCACGGAATACCGGGCCACAGATACGCAGTATTTT. It translates to CASTEYRATDTQYF. The V and J genes are TRBV12-3 or TRBV12-4 and TRBJ2-3; D gene uncertain. CDR3 length equals 14 residues. V was trimmed by 7 bases and J by 2 bases, leaving 13 bases between them.

This clonotype was seen many times. The CDR3 bases are TGTGCCAGCAGTCGAGGTCCTATTGAGCAGTTCTTC. Translating it yields CASSRGPIEQFF. This chain links TRBV12-3 or TRBV12-4 with TRBJ2-1; D remains unclear. The CDR3 loop spans 12 amino acids. Trimming took off 5 bases at V and 9 bases at J, with 11 bases between the two ends.

This clonotype was counted a few times. V is TRBV5-1 and J is TRBJ2-7; D may be TRBD1 or TRBD2 (5 bases each). V gave up 6 bases and J gave up 4 bases, with 17 bases separating them. This CDR3 is 14 amino acids long. Germline loops: CDR1 SGHRS, CDR2 YFSETQ. CDR3 nucleotides: TGCGCCAGCACTAGGGGAGATGGGGGATACGAGCAGTACTTC. Translation gives CASTRGDGGYEQYF.

In its sample, this clonotype was seen many times. V usage is TRBV5-1 and J usage is TRBJ2-3, with 7 nucleotides matching TRBD1. CDR1 is SGHRS and CDR2 is YFSETQ in the germline V gene. The CDR3 totals 15 residues. Unmatched junction bases numbered 8, after V lost 5 bases and J lost 2 bases. The CDR3 bases are TGCGCCAGCAGTCCCGTGGACAGGAACACAGATACGCAGTATTTT. This translates into CASSPVDRNTDTQYF. Using reference TRBV5-1 and TRBJ2-3 for the parts outside the CDR3, the full variable domain is KAGVTQTPRYLIKTRGQQVTLSCSPISGHRSVSWYQQTPGQGLQFLFEYFSETQRNKGNFPGRFSGRQFSNSRSEMNVSTLELGDSALYLCASSPVDRNTDTQYFGPGTRLTVL.

In this sample, this clonotype turned up once. V is TRBV7-9 and J is TRBJ1-2; D gene unclear. CDR1 is SEHNR and CDR2 is FQNEAQ in the germline V gene (reference sequence). This CDR3 has 12 residues. V dropped 6 bases and J dropped 4 bases, with 9 bases sitting between them. CDR3 bases: TGTGCCAGCAGGGGTTGGTCCTATGGCTACACCTTC. Its translation is CASRGWSYGYTF.